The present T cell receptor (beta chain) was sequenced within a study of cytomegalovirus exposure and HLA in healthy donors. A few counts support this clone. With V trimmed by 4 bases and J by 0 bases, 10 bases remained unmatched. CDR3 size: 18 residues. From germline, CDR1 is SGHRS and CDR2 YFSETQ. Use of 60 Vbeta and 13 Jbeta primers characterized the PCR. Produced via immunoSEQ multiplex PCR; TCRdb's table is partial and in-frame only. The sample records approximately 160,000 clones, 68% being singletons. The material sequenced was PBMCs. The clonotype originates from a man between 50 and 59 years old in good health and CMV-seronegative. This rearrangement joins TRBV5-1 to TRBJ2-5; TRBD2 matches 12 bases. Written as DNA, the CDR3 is TGCGCCAGCAGCCCCCGGGGTCTAGCGGGGGGGTACCAAGAGACCCAGTACTTC. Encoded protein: CASSPRGLAGGYQETQYF.